Listed below are T cell receptor beta chains from one sample, sequenced in a study of PD-1 blockade in classical Hodgkin lymphoma. Sequenced by immunoSEQ multiplex PCR; TCRdb stores in-frame clones only, minus some. The sample contains under 75,000 clones, more than 75% of which appear only once. This material consisted of peripheral blood mononuclear cells (PBMCs), taken before the second cycle of nivolumab. The receptors were gathered from a human donor with classical Hodgkin lymphoma. The CDR3 runs from the conserved cysteine through the conserved F or W. The D gene is left open where the match is weak. Some rows mark clone size as missing; the rest say once, few, many or name a class of expanded clone.

V	J	size	D	DNA	CDR3
TRBV6-5	TRBJ1-2	NA	NA	TGTGCCAGCAGTCGAGCCCCAAGGGCTGGCTACACCTTC	CASSRAPRAGYTF
TRBV14	TRBJ2-3	NA	TRBD2	TGTGCCAGCAGCTTCAGCGGGGGCGGGGATACGCAGTATTTT	CASSFSGGGDTQYF
TRBV5-6	TRBJ1-2	NA	NA	TGTGCCAGCAGATCCCCGACGGTTGGCTACACCTTC	CASRSPTVGYTF
TRBV6-6	TRBJ2-5	NA	NA	TGTGCCAGCAGTTATTTCGACAGCAGACAAGAGACCCAGTACTTC	CASSYFDSRQETQYF
TRBV5-1	TRBJ2-7	once	NA	TGCGCCAGCAGCTTGGTCGGGAGCTCCTACGAGCAGTACTTC	CASSLVGSSYEQYF
TRBV7-9	TRBJ2-3	once	NA	TGTGCCAGCAGGTTGACAGCGACTAGCACAGATACGCAGTATTTT	CASRLTATSTDTQYF
TRBV5-8	TRBJ1-5	once	NA	TGTGCCAGCGGTTGGGGGGGTCATAGCAATCAGCCCCAGCATTTT	CASGWGGHSNQPQHF
TRBV5-1	TRBJ2-5	NA	TRBD1	TGCGCCAGCAGCTCGGGACAGGGGGTAGGTGAGACCCAGTACTTC	CASSSGQGVGETQYF
TRBV27	TRBJ1-5	NA	NA	TGTGCCAGCAGTGATGCCAGAGGACTCAATCAGCCCCAGCATTTT	CASSDARGLNQPQHF
TRBV5-1	TRBJ1-2	NA	NA	TGCGCCAGCAAACTCGGGGATAACTATGGCTACACCTTC	CASKLGDNYGYTF
TRBV10-3	TRBJ1-6	NA	NA	TGTGCCATCCAAGGGGCAGGAGATAATTCACCCCTCCACTTT	CAIQGAGDNSPLHF
TRBV4-1	TRBJ1-2	NA	NA	TGCGCCAGCAGCCAAGATTGGGCAGGGGATGGCTACACCTTC	CASSQDWAGDGYTF
TRBV7-9	TRBJ2-7	few	NA	TGTGCCAGCAGCCCTAGCGCAGTTTCCTACGAGCAGTACTTC	CASSPSAVSYEQYF